One T cell receptor (beta chain) is described in this entry. Its antigen is undetermined. CDR3 length: 13 residues. Germline lookup yields CDR1 SEHNR and CDR2 FQNEAQ (reference sequence). Trimming shortened V by 5 bases and J by 3 bases, and 10 bases separated the two germline ends. Generated by immunoSEQ multiplex PCR, the TCRdb table keeps only in-frame clones and is missing some. The sample contains some 180,000 clones, about 93% of which appear only once. The data are from a study of T cell responses to AZD1222 COVID-19 vaccine. Findings of the study overall: Mostly white British, mostly female donors; authors suggested clonal diversity may be underestimated.

The sequencing used peripheral blood, collected 28 days after the second dose of the MenACWY control vaccine. The TCR originated in an adult who received the MenACWY meningococcal vaccine as a control. The chain carries TRBV7-9 and TRBJ1-1; TRBD1 might be the D (5 bases). In DNA, the CDR3 is TGTGCCAGCAGCCCAGAGGGGTACACTGAAGCTTTCTTT. This translates into CASSPEGYTEAFF.